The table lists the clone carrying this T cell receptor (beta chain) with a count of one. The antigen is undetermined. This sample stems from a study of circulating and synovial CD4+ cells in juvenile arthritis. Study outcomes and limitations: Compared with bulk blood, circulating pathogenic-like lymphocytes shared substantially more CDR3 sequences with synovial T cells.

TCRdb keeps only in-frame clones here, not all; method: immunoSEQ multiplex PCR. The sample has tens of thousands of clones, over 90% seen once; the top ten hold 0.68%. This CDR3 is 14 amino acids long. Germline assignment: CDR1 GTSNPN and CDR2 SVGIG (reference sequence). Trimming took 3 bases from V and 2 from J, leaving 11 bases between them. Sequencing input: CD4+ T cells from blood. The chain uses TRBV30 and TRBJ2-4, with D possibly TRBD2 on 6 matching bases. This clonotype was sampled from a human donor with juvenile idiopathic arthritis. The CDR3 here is CAWRASATKNIQYF. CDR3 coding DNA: TGTGCCTGGAGGGCTAGCGCGACCAAAAACATTCAGTACTTC. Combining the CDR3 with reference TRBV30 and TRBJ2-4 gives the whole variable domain SQTIHQWPATLVQPVGSPLSLECTVEGTSNPNLYWYRQAAGRGLQLLFYSVGIGQISSEVPQNLSASRPQDRQFILSSKKLLLSDSGFYLCAWRASATKNIQYFGAGTRLSVL.